Detailed here is one TCR beta chain. Its antigen is as yet unknown. The data were obtained in a study of T cell responses to AZD1222 COVID-19 vaccine. Study observations and caveats: The study found Spike-specific TCR breadth and depth rose after two AZD1222 doses. Spike as a whole was targeted by vaccine-associated CD4 TCRs, dominant at 160-218 and 743-854. Baseline seropositives among AZD1222 recipients totaled only six.

The CDR3 consists of 14 residues. Germline V gene lookup returns CDR1 SGDLS and CDR2 YYNGEE. After removal of 1 base from V and 5 bases from J, the junction contained 5 bases not matched to a gene. Clones were sequenced by immunoSEQ multiplex PCR, and TCRdb holds only the in-frame ones, with some missing. Of more than 50,000 clones listed, 80% to 90% were seen once; the top ten hold 2% to 3%. V usage is TRBV9 and J usage is TRBJ2-7; 8 positions match TRBD1. The receptor was derived from an adult who received the AZD1222 COVID-19 vaccine. The source was peripheral blood, collected 28 days after the second AZD1222 dose. CDR3 sequence (DNA): TGTGCCAGCAGCGTATCAGGGGGCATCAACGAGCAGTACTTC. Translating gives CASSVSGGINEQYF.